The T cell receptor beta chain described here comes from a study of patients and donors after allogeneic stem cell transplantation (dated by TCRdb to between 2020 and 2021). This clonotype was recorded many times. Its antigen remains unidentified. Nothing much larger sits one base from this clone, and base qualities are not available. The library relied on RT-PCR. Data came from a NextSeq 550. TCRdb passed the public sequencing reads through fastp at Q25 and MiXCR, retaining productive beta sequences. CDR3 protein duplicates are merged, each entry listing the most common genes and DNA. The sample table lists about 25,000 distinct CDR3 sequences, over 7% of them with a count of one. The ten biggest clones cover around 50% of the sample. For CDR1 and CDR2, the germline V gene lists MNHEY and SVGAGI. V lost 2 bases and J lost 8 bases, and the count of bases not matched to a germline gene is 4. The CDR3 goes from the cysteine to the phenylalanine over 16 residues. Left in the record is the CDR3 DNA by itself, 48 bases read in frame from the first base.

The V and J genes are TRBV6-5 and TRBJ2-1; TRBD2 lines up with 15 middle nucleotides. Material: blood, either unsorted or a sorted T cell fraction (not recorded which). The clonotype comes from a human donor who was either an allogeneic HSCT recipient or a stem cell or donor lymphocyte infusion donor (not recorded which). It is not recorded whose cells these are; they may come from a transplant donor. The nucleotides are TGTGCCAGCAGTTACCGAGGACTAGCGGGAGGGGATGAGCAGTTCTTC. This is translated as CASSYRGLAGGDEQFF.